What follows are 6 T cell receptor beta chains derived from one specimen sequenced in a study of blood T cells in healthy people across ages. The second PCR ran roughly 6 to 11 cycles with a sample-barcoded 5' primer and J-beta primers. TCRdb reanalysed the 5' RACE reads using MiXCR and keeps one entry per CDR3 protein. The sample contains 650,000 to 1,000,000 distinct CDR3 sequences, around 50% of which appear only once. Sequencing used blood. The receptors derive from a man aged 80 or over in good health.

This clonotype was picked up a small number of times. The V gene is TRBV7-3, the J gene TRBJ2-1; 8 nucleotides agree with TRBD1. CDR3 length: 15 amino acids. The germline V gene encodes CDR1 SGHTA and CDR2 FQGTGA. The V segment lost 5 bases and the J segment 4 bases; nucleotides outside the gene matches: 7. The CDR3 loop is CASSPSTGGYNEQFF. DNA for the CDR3: TGTGCCAGCAGCCCTAGTACAGGGGGGTACAATGAGCAGTTCTTC.

This clonotype was counted only a few times. The rearrangement links TRBV10-3 to TRBJ2-7; tentative D call: TRBD2 (5 bases). V was clipped by 7 bases and J by 7 bases, with 20 bases between them. Germline V gene lookup returns CDR1 ENHRY and CDR2 SYGVKD. The CDR3 loop spans 14 amino acids. In DNA, the CDR3 is TGTGCCATCACAGTCGAGTCGGAGGTGGGGGAGCAGTACTTC. Translated: CAITVESEVGEQYF.

This clonotype was detected many times. The chain carries TRBV5-6 and TRBJ2-4; perhaps TRBD1 as D (6 bases). Germline V gene lookup returns CDR1 SGHDT and CDR2 YYEEEE. The CDR3 is 15 amino acids. Trimming took off 4 bases at V and 2 bases at J, with 13 bases between the two ends. The CDR3 protein is CASSPSGTTKNIQYF. The CDR3 coding sequence is TGTGCCAGCAGCCCCTCGGGGACAACCAAAAACATTCAGTACTTC.

Comment on this clonotype: A much bigger clone sits one base away, suggesting this may be a read error. J is TRBJ2-1 and V is TRBV12-3 or TRBV12-4, with 11 bases matching TRBD2. The J call may be incorrect, as the DNA end agrees better with TRBJ2-7. The CDR3 has 16 residues. CDR3 nucleotide sequence: TGTGCCAGCAGTCAACAACTAGCGGGAGTCTACAATGAGCAGTACTTC. It codes for CASSQQLAGVYNEQYF.

V and J are TRBV12-3 or TRBV12-4 and TRBJ2-3, with a tentative D call TRBD2 (5 bases). The CDR3 sequence is 15 residues long. V shed 6 bases and J shed 4 bases, with 17 bases lying between them. In DNA, the CDR3 is TGTGCCAGCAGCCTTGGGAGACGCGGCGCAGATACGCAGTATTTT. It translates to CASSLGRRGADTQYF.

About this clonotype itself: Sequence at one end of the junction differs from germline and may be a read error. The V and J genes are TRBV5-1 and TRBJ2-3; a weak D match, TRBD1 (6 bases). The CDR3 runs to 15 residues. CDR1 SGHRS and CDR2 YFSETQ come from the germline V gene. The DNA of the CDR3 is TGCGCCAGCAGCTTGGTCGGGACCTGGACAGATATGCAGTATTTT. Protein product: CASSLVGTWTDMQYF. The full variable domain, with the rest looked up from reference TRBV5-1 and TRBJ2-3, is KAGVTQTPRYLIKTRGQQVTLSCSPISGHRSVSWYQQTPGQGLQFLFEYFSETQRNKGNFPGRFSGRQFSNSRSEMNVSTLELGDSALYLCASSLVGTWTDMQYFGPGTRLTVL.